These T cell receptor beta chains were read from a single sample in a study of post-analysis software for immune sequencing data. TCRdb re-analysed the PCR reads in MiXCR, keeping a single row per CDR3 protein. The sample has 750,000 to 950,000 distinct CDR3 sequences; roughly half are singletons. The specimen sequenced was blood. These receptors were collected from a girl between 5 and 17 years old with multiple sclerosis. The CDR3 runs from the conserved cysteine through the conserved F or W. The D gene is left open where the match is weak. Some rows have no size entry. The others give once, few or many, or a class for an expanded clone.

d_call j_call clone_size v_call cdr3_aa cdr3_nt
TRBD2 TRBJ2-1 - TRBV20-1 CSASKAGLGNNEQFF TGCAGTGCTAGTAAGGCAGGACTAGGTAACAATGAGCAGTTCTTC
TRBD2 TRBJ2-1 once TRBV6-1 CASIPTSGSSNEQFF TGTGCCAGCATCCCGACTAGCGGGAGTTCCAATGAGCAGTTCTTC
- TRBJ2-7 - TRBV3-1 CASSPVGGSSYEQYF TGTGCCAGCAGCCCGGTCGGAGGGAGCTCCTACGAGCAGTACTTC
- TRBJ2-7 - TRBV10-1 CASSESVWGGSYEQYF TGCGCCAGCAGTGAGTCGGTGTGGGGCGGATCCTACGAGCAGTACTTC
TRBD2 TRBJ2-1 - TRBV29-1 CSVNSGRVDEQFF TGCAGCGTTAATAGCGGGAGGGTGGATGAGCAGTTCTTC
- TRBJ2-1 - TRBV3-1 CASSQDESAVEQFF TGTGCCAGCAGCCAAGATGAGAGCGCGGTTGAGCAGTTCTTC
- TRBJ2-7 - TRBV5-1 CASSPNPASSYEQYF TGCGCCAGCAGCCCAAACCCGGCGTCCTCCTACGAGCAGTACTTC
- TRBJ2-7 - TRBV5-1 CASSLVPGQTYEQYF TGCGCCAGCAGCTTGGTCCCGGGACAAACCTACGAGCAGTACTTC
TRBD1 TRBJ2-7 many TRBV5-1 CASSRDSYEQYF TGTGCCAGCAGTAGGGACAGCTACGAGCAGTACTTC
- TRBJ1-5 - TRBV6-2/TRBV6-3 CASGSLSNQPQHF TGTGCCAGCGGATCCCTTAGCAATCAGCCCCAGCATTTT
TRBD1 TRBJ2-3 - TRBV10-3 CAISSQGAAGTDTQYF TGTGCCATCAGCTCACAGGGGGCCGCAGGCACAGATACGCAGTATTTT
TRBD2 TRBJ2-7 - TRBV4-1 CASSQVGSGFSYEQYF TGCGCCAGCAGCCAAGTCGGTAGCGGGTTTTCCTACGAGCAGTACTTC
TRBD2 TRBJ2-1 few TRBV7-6 CASSFSRLAGRPNEQFF TGTGCCAGCAGCTTCTCGCGACTAGCGGGGAGGCCCAATGAGCAGTTCTTC
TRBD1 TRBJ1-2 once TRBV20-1 CSARGTGVDGYTF TGCAGTGCTAGAGGGACAGGGGTTGACGGCTACACCTTC
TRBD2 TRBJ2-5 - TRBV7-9 CASSLRTSGTGWEQYF TGTGCCAGCAGCCTAAGGACCAGCGGGACGGGGTGGGAGCAGTACTTC
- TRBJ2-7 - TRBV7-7 CASSSGPSSYEQYF TGTGCTAGCAGCTCGGGACCCAGCTCCTACGAGCAGTACTTC
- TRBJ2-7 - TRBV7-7 CASSPGVIPSYEQYF TGTGCTAGCAGCCCAGGGGTCATCCCCTCCTACGAGCAGTACTTC
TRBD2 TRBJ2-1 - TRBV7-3 CASSPGLARDEQFF TGTGCCAGCAGCCCGGGACTAGCGAGAGATGAGCAGTTCTTC
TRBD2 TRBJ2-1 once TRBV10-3 CVISESQPLAGVYNEQFF TGTGTCATCAGTGAGTCCCAACCCTTAGCGGGAGTCTACAATGAGCAGTTCTTC
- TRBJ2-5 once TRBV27 CASRRRFPETQYF TGTGCCAGCAGAAGACGTTTCCCAGAGACCCAGTACTTC
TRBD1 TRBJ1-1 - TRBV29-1 CSASGTGMTEAFF TGCAGCGCCTCCGGGACAGGGATGACTGAAGCTTTCTTT
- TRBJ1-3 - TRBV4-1 CASSQEGPMSSGNTIYF TGCGCCAGCAGCCAAGAGGGACCGATGAGCTCTGGAAACACCATATATTTT
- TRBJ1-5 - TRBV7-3 CASSKTAGQPQHF TGTGCCAGCAGCAAGACAGCGGGGCAGCCCCAGCATTTT
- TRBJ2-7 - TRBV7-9 CASSRPGTQNNEQYF TGTGCCAGCAGCCGGCCCGGGACTCAAAACAATGAGCAGTACTTC
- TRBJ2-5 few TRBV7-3 CASSFNPRETQYF TGTGCCAGCAGCTTTAATCCCAGGGAGACCCAGTACTTC